This record looks at one T cell receptor (beta chain) sequence and its context. CDR1 is MNHEY, CDR2 SVGEGT, per germline. CDR3 size: 14 residues. With 5 bases clipped from V and 2 bases from J, the junction kept 5 bases outside the gene matches. The individuals who served as donors were healthy Caucasians living in Russia, aged about 6 to 100. Extraction yielded at least 5 micrograms of total RNA per sample. This entry is derived from a study of blood T cells in healthy people across ages. A second PCR, run for roughly 7 to 12 cycles, used a sample-barcoded 5' primer plus a J-beta primer mix. TCRdb re-derived calls from the 5' RACE reads in MiXCR, one entry per CDR3 protein. The sample holds roughly 900,000 distinct CDR3 sequences; approximately 49% are singletons and the top ten take around 15%.

The chain recombines TRBV6-2 or TRBV6-3 with TRBJ2-7; 8 bases agree with TRBD2. What was sequenced was blood. This TCR came from a young man in good health. The CDR3 sequence: CASSSGGGTYEQYF. The CDR3 region has the DNA TGTGCCAGCAGTAGCGGGGGAGGGACCTACGAGCAGTACTTC.